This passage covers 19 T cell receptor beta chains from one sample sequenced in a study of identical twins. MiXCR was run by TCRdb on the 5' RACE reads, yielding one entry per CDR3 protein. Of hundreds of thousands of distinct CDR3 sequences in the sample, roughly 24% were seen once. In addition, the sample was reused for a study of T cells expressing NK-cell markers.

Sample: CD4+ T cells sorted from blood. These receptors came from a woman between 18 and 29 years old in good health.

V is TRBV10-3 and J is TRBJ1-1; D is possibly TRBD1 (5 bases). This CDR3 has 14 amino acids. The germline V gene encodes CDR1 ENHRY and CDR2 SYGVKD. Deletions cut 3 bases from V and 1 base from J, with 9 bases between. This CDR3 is CAISDLQENTEAFF. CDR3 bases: TGTGCCATCAGTGACTTACAGGAGAACACTGAAGCTTTCTTT.

In DNA form, the CDR3 reads TGCGCCAGCAGCTTGGTCAGCGGGAGCTCCTACGAGCAGTACTTC. Protein product: CASSLVSGSSYEQYF. The chain combines TRBV5-1 with TRBJ2-7; 8 nucleotides match TRBD2. Looked up from germline, CDR1 is SGHRS and CDR2 is YFSETQ. CDR3 length: 15 residues. V was clipped by 0 bases and J by 0 bases; unmatched bases: 2.

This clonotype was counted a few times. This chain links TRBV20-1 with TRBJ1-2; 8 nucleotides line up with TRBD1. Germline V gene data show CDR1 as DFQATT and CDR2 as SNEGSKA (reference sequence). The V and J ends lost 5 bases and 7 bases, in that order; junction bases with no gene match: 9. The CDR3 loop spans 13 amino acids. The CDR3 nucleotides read TGCAGTGCTCTGACGTCAGGGGGCCGTGGCTACACCTTC. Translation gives CSALTSGGRGYTF.

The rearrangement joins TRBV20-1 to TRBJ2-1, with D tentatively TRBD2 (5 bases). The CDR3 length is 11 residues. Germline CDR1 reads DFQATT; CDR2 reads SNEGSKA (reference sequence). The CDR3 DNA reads TGCAGGGCCCGTAACGGGGATGAGCAGTTCTTC. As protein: CRARNGDEQFF.

The CDR3 bases are TGTGCCAGCAGTGAGGACAGCCCTGGAAACACCATATATTTT. It is translated as CASSEDSPGNTIYF. This sequence joins TRBV2 and TRBJ1-3, with D tentatively TRBD1 (6 bases). V lost 3 bases, J lost 2 bases, and 8 bases lay in between. The CDR3 contains 14 residues. From germline, CDR1 is SNHLY and CDR2 FYNNEI.

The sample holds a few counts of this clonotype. The CDR3 reads CSATGGLAFEDTQYF. The DNA for the CDR3 is TGCAGTGCCACAGGCGGACTAGCGTTCGAGGATACGCAGTATTTT. This chain joins TRBV20-1 and TRBJ2-3, with 9 positions matching TRBD2. V lost 6 bases to trimming and J lost 6 bases; unmatched junction nucleotides: 13. Germline CDR1 and CDR2: DFQATT and SNEGSKA (reference sequence). This CDR3 is 15 amino acids long.

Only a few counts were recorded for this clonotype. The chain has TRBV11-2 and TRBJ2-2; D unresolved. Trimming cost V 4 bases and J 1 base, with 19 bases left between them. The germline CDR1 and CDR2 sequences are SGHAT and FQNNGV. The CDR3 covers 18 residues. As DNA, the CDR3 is TGTGCCAGCAGCTCGCGGCCCCCAAGGGCGCAGAACACCGGGGAGCTGTTTTTT. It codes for CASSSRPPRAQNTGELFF.

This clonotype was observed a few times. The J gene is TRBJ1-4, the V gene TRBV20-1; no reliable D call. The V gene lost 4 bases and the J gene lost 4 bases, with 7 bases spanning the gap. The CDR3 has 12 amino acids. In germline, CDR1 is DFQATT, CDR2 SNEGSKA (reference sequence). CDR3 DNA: TGCAGTGCTAAAGGGAATAATGAAAAACTGTTTTTT. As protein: CSAKGNNEKLFF.

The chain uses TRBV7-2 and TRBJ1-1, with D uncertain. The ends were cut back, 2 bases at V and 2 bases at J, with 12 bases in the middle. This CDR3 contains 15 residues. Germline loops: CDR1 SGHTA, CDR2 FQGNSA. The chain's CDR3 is CASSLRAGANTEAFF. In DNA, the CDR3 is TGTGCCAGCAGCTTAAGGGCAGGAGCTAACACTGAAGCTTTCTTT.

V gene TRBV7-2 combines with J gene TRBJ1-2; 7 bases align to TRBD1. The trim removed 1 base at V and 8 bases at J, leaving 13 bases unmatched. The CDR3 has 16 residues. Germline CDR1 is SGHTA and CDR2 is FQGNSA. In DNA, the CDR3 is TGTGCCAGCAGCTTAGGAGGGGGCGCGGGGAGCGGCGGCTACACCTTC. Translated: CASSLGGGAGSGGYTF.

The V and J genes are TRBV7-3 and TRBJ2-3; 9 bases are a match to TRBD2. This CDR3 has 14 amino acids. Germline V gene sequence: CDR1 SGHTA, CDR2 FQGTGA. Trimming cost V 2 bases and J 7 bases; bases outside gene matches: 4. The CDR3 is CASSLGAGGNTQYF. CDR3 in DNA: TGTGCCAGCAGCTTAGGAGCGGGGGGCAATACGCAGTATTTT.

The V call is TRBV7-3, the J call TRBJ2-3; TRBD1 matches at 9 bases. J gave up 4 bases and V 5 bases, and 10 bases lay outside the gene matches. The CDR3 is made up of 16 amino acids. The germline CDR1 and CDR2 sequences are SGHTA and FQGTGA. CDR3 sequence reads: CASSPVTGGIPDTQYF. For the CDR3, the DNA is TGTGCCAGCAGCCCGGTGACAGGGGGGATCCCAGATACGCAGTATTTT.

CDR3 amino acids: CASSVPIYGYTF. The CDR3 nucleotides are TGTGCCAGCAGTGTCCCGATCTATGGCTACACCTTC. The chain employs TRBV2 and TRBJ1-2, with D unclear. Germline V CDR1 and CDR2: SNHLY, FYNNEI. The CDR3 totals 12 residues. Trimming shortened V by 4 bases and J by 4 bases, and 7 bases separated the two germline ends.

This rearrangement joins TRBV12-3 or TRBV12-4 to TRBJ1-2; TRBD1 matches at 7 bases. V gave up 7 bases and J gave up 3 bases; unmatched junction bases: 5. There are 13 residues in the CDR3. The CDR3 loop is CASTTQGDYGYTF. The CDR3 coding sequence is TGTGCCAGCACTACTCAGGGGGACTATGGCTACACCTTC.

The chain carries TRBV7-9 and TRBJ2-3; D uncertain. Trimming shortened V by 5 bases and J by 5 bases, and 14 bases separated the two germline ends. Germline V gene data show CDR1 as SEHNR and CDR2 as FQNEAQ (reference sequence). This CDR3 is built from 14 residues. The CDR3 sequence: CASSGATRGDTQYF. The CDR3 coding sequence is TGTGCCAGCAGCGGAGCCACCCGCGGAGATACGCAGTATTTT.

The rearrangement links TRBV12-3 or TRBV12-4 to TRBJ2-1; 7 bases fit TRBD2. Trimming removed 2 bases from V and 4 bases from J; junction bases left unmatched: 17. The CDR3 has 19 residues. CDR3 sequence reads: CASSLSLAATTLTYNEQFF. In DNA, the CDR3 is TGTGCCAGCAGTTTAAGCCTAGCGGCCACAACCTTGACATACAATGAGCAGTTCTTC.

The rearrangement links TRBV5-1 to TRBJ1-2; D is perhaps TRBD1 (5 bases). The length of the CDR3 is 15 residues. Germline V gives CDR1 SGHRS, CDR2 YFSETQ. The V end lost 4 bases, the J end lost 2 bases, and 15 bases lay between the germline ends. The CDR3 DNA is TGCGCCAGCAGCGATCGGGGGGGACTGAACTATGGCTACACCTTC. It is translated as CASSDRGGLNYGYTF. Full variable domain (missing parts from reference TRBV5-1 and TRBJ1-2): KAGVTQTPRYLIKTRGQQVTLSCSPISGHRSVSWYQQTPGQGLQFLFEYFSETQRNKGNFPGRFSGRQFSNSRSEMNVSTLELGDSALYLCASSDRGGLNYGYTFGSGTRLTVV.

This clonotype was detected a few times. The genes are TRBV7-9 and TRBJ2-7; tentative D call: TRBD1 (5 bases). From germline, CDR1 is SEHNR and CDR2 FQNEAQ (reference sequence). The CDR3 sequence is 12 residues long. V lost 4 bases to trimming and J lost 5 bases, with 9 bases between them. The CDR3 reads CASSSQAHEQYF. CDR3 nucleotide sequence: TGTGCCAGCAGCTCACAGGCCCACGAGCAGTACTTC.

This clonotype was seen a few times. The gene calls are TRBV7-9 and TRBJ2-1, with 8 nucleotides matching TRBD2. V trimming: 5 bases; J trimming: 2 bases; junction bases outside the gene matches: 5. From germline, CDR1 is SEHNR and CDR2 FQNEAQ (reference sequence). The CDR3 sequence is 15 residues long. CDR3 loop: CASSPRGGPYNEQFF. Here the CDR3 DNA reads TGTGCCAGCAGCCCACGGGGGGGCCCCTACAATGAGCAGTTCTTC.